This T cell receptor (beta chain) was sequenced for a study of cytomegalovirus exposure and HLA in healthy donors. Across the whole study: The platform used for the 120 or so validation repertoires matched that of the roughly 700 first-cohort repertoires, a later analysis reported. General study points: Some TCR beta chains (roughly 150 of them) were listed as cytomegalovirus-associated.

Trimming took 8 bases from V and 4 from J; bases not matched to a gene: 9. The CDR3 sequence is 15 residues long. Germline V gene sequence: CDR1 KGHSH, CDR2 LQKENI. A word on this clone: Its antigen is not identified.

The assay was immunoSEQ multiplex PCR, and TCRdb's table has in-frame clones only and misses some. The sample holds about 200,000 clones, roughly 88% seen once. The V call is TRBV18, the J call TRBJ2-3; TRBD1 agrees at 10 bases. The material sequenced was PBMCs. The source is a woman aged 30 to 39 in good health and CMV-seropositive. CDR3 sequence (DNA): TGTGCCAGCACCGGGACAGGGGCGACTTCAGATACGCAGTATTTT. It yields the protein CASTGTGATSDTQYF.